This T cell receptor (beta chain) emerged from a study of blood T cell repertoires in COVID-19. Profiled with immunoSEQ multiplex PCR; TCRdb holds only in-frame clones, not every one. The sample consists of some 58,000 clones, approximately 78% of them appearing once. Germline lookup yields CDR1 KGHDR and CDR2 SFDVKD. With 5 bases removed from V and 8 bases from J, the gap between germline ends came to 12 bases. The CDR3 totals 13 residues. During active infection, Seattle patients enrolled and were then monitored through disease. The V and J genes are TRBV24-1 and TRBJ2-1; no reliable D call. This TCR derives from a man between 60 and 75 years old with COVID-19, enrolled during active disease. The sequencing sample was made of peripheral blood. The CDR3 coding sequence is TGTGCCACCAGTGGATTTGACTCCCATGAGCAGTTCTTC. Its protein product is CATSGFDSHEQFF.